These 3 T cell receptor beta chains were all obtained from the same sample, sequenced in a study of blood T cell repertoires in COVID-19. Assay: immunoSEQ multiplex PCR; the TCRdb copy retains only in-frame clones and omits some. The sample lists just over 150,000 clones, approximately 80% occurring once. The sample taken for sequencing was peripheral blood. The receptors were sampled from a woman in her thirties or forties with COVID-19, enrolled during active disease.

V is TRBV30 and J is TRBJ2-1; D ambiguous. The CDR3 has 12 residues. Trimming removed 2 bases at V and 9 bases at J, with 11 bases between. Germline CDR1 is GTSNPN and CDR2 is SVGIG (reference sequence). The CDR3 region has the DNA TGTGCCTGGAGTCCCCACAGAAGTGAGCAGTTCTTC. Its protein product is CAWSPHRSEQFF.

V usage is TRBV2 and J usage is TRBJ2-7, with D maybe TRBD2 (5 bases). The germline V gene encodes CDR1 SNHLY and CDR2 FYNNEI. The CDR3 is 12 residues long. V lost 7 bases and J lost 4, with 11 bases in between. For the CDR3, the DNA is TGTGCCAGCATGGAGGACTTTTACGAGCAGTACTTC. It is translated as CASMEDFYEQYF.

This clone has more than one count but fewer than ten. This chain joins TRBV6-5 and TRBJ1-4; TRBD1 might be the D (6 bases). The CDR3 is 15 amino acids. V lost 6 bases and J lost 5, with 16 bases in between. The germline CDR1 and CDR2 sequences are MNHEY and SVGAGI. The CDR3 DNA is TGTGCCAGCAGGAACGGTGACAGGTCGAATGAAAAACTGTTTTTT. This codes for CASRNGDRSNEKLFF.